One T cell receptor beta chain is described in this entry. In the original processing: Amplifying reference gene primers gave estimates of nucleated cell counts. The repertoire was sequenced with immunoSEQ multiplex PCR; TCRdb's copy has only in-frame clones and lacks some. V and J calls and clone size are those listed in that table; D and trimming were worked out from the DNA. The sample consists of under 60,000 clones, 80% to 95% of them appearing once. The data are from a study of blood T cell repertoires in COVID-19. The receptor comes from a human donor in a cohort sampled during active COVID-19. The sequenced sample was peripheral blood.

CDR3 nucleotide sequence: TGTGCCAGCGCCCGTGAGGGATCCCATCAGCCCCAGCATTTT. Translated: CASAREGSHQPQHF. This rearrangement joins TRBV2 to TRBJ1-5; D ambiguous. Germline V gives CDR1 SNHLY, CDR2 FYNNEI. The V and J ends lost 8 bases and 5 bases respectively, with 16 bases between them. CDR3 size: 14 residues.